This TCR beta chain was found in a study of cytomegalovirus exposure and HLA in healthy donors (dated 2017 in TCRdb). About the study as a whole: The roughly 650 repertoires of the first cohort and the 95 to 150 validation repertoires were produced on the same platform, according to a later analysis. The study was designed to test whether signatures of past pathogen exposure could be identified by cataloging public T cell receptors. Besides the first cohort of under 700 subjects, a separate validation cohort made up of around 120 different subjects was used. To predict cytomegalovirus infection status, the study combined high-throughput TCR immunosequencing, statistical association of individual TCRs with disease status, and machine learning.

Library construction relied on the immunoSEQ multiplex PCR assay. On the study's bioinformatics: A statistical classification framework was built for diagnosing cytomegalovirus status from the catalog of TCR beta chain sequences. The source is immuneACCESS, and TCRdb retained only in-frame sequences with V and J called. Part of the clones is not carried over; for the studies checked, unresolved V genes explain less than half of this, and the remainder is unexplained. V and J calls and clone size are copied from that table; D and trimming were computed from the DNA. Counted in this sample were about 130,000 clones; nearly 90% of them appeared once. The ten largest clones capture over 8.5% of the sample. The CDR3 numbers 16 residues from cysteine through phenylalanine. The entry retains the CDR3 DNA only, 48 bases that are in frame from base 1. Based on the germline V gene, the CDR1 and CDR2 sequences are KGHSH and LQKENI. V loses 3 bases, J loses 0 bases, and the germline ends lie 12 bases apart.

About this clone itself: No antigen is known for it. No base quality values were provided; no much bigger clone lies one nucleotide off.

Separate from the approximately 700-subject first cohort, the validation cohort of roughly 110 subjects was the group to which the donors belonged. The full study reports these points: Three of the identified cytomegalovirus-associated TCR beta chains were confirmed in vitro to be specific for cytomegalovirus antigens. Of the cluster scores, roughly 93% were above 0 in a later analysis, which found that TCRs clustered in the first cohort also tended to co-occur in the 120 or so validation repertoires. The authors suggested that the approach could potentially be extended to other disease states and immunological phenotypes. A later analysis had no HLA typing for the validation cohort, so co-occurrence there was scored across all 120 or so repertoires. Most TCR sequences were observed very rarely across donors, whereas some public TCRs were present in many individuals. The classifier was reported to diagnose cytomegalovirus status with high specificity and sensitivity in both the original cohort and the validation cohort. In the study, some 180 TCR beta chains were listed as associated with cytomegalovirus.

What was sequenced was PBMCs. The clonotype comes from a woman aged 18-29 years in good health and CMV-seropositive. The chain is encoded by TRBV18 joined to TRBJ1-3; the D gene is possibly TRBD1, with 5 bases matching. Here the CDR3 is given as CASSPGQSSSGNTIYF. The sequenced DNA: TGTGCCAGCTCACCGGGGCAGTCCTCCTCTGGAAACACCATATATTTT.